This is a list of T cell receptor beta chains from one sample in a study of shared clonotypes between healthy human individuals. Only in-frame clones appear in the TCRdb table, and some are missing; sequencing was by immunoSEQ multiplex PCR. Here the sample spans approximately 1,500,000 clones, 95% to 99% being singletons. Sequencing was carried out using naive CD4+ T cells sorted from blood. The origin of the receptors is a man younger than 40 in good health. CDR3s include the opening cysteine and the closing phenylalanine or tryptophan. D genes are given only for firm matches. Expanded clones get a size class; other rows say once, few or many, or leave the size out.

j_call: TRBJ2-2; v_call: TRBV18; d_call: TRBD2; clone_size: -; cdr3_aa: CASSPLAGGSTGELFF; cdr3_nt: TGTGCCAGCTCACCACTTGCGGGAGGGAGTACCGGGGAGCTGTTTTTT
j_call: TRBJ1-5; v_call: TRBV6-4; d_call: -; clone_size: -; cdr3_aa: CASSDEAGANQPQHF; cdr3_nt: TGTGCCAGCAGTGACGAGGCAGGGGCCAATCAGCCCCAGCATTTT
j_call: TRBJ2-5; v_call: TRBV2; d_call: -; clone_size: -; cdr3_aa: CASGTLSQETQYF; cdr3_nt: TGTGCCAGTGGGACACTAAGCCAAGAGACCCAGTACTTC
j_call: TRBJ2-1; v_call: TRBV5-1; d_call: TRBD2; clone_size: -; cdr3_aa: CASSLASGTYNEQFF; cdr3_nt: TGCGCCAGCAGCTTGGCTAGCGGTACCTACAATGAGCAGTTCTTC
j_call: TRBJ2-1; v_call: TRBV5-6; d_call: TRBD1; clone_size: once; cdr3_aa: CASSLPGGVSSYNEQFF; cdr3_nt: TGTGCCAGCAGCCTGCCAGGGGGCGTCAGCTCCTACAATGAGCAGTTCTTC
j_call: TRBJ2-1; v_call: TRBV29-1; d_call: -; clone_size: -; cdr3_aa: CSGRRFGQSRDEQFF; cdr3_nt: TGCAGCGGGCGTAGGTTCGGCCAATCTAGGGATGAGCAGTTCTTC
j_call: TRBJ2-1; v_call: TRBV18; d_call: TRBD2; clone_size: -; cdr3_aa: CASSPLSGSGRLQFF; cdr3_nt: TGTGCCAGCTCACCACTATCGGGTAGCGGGAGACTCCAGTTCTTC
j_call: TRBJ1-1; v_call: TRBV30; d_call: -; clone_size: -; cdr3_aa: CAWKGQPPVNTEAFF; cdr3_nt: TGTGCCTGGAAGGGTCAGCCCCCCGTGAACACTGAAGCTTTCTTT
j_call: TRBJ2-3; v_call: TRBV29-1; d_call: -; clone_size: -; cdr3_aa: CSVEDGVWTDTQYF; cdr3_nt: TGCAGCGTTGAAGACGGGGTCTGGACAGATACGCAGTATTTT
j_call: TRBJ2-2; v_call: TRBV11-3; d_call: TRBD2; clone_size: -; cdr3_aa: CASSLTSGANTGELFF; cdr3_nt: TGTGCCAGCAGCCTGACTAGCGGGGCTAACACCGGGGAGCTGTTTTTT
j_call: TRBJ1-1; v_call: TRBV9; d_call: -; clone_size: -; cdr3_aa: CASSVEARGASGPFF; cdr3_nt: TGTGCCAGCAGCGTAGAAGCGCGTGGAGCCAGCGGTCCTTTCTTT
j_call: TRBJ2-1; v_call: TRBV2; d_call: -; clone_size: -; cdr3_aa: CASSALRDEQFF; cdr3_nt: TGTGCCAGCAGCGCACTGAGGGATGAGCAGTTCTTC
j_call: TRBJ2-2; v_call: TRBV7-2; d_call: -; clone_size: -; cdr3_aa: CASSFSSDHTGELFF; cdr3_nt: TGTGCCAGCAGCTTCTCCTCCGATCACACCGGGGAGCTGTTTTTT
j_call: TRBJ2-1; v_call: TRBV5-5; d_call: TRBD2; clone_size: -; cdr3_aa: CASSSTSGRGEQFF; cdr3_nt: TGTGCCAGCAGCTCGACTAGCGGGAGGGGCGAGCAGTTCTTC
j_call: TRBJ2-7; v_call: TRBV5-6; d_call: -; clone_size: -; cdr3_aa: CASSPKVGLTYEQYF; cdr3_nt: TGTGCCAGCAGTCCGAAGGTGGGCCTAACCTACGAGCAGTACTTC
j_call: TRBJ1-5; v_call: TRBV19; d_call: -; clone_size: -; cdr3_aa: CASTPLGGINQPQHF; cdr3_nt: TGTGCCAGTACCCCCCTGGGGGGGATCAATCAGCCCCAGCATTTT
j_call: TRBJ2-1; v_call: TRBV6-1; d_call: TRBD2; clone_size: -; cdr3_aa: CASSEVGGGYNEQFF; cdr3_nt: TGTGCCAGCAGTGAAGTGGGCGGGGGATACAATGAGCAGTTCTTC
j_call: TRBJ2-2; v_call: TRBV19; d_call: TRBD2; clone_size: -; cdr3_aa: CASSVLAGNTGELFF; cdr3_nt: TGTGCCAGTAGTGTGCTAGCGGGAAATACCGGGGAGCTGTTTTTT
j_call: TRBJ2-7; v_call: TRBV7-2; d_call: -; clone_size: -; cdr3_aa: CASSRGAGLFGEQYF; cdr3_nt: TGTGCCAGCAGCCGCGGGGCAGGGCTGTTTGGTGAGCAGTACTTC
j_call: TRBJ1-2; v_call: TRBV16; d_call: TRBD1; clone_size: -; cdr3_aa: CASSPRAGQGGGYTF; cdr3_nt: TGTGCCAGCAGCCCCCGGGCGGGACAGGGAGGCGGCTACACCTTC
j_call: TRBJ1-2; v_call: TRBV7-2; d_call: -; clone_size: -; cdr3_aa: CASSSRDPRYGYTF; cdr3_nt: TGTGCCAGCAGCTCCCGGGACCCGCGGTATGGCTACACCTTC
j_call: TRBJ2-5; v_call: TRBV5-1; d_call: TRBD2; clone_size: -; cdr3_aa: CASSSLAGGQETQYF; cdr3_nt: TGCGCCAGCAGCTCGTTAGCGGGAGGGCAAGAGACCCAGTACTTC
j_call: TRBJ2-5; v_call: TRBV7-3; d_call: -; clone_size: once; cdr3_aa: CASSLAVGETQYF; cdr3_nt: TGTGCCAGCAGCTTGGCTGTGGGAGAGACCCAGTACTTC
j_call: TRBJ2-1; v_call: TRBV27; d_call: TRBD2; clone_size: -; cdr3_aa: CASSPPSVIAGGDNEQFF; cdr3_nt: TGTGCCAGCAGTCCCCCCTCTGTAATAGCGGGAGGGGACAATGAGCAGTTCTTC
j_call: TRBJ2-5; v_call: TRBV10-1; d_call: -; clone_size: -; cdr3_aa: CASSDRGGIETQYF; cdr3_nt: TGCGCCAGCAGTGATCGTGGGGGGATCGAGACCCAGTACTTC
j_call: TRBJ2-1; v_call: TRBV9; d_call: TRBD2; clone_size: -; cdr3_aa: CASSVDISGLAVNEQFF; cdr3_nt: TGTGCCAGCAGCGTAGACATCTCGGGACTAGCGGTTAATGAGCAGTTCTTC
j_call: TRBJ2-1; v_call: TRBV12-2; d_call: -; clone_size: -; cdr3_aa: CASRLADSADEQFF; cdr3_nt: TGTGCAAGTCGCTTAGCGGACTCGGCGGATGAGCAGTTCTTC
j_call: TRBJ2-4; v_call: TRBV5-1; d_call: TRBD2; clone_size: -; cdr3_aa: CASSGLAGLAKNIQYF; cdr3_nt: TGCGCCAGCAGCGGGTTAGCGGGGTTAGCCAAAAACATTCAGTACTTC
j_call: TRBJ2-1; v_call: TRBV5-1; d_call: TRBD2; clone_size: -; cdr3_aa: CASSEFQTSGPNEQFF; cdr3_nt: TGCGCCAGCAGCGAGTTTCAAACTAGCGGCCCCAATGAGCAGTTCTTC
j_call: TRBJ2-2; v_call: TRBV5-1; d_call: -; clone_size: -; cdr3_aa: CASSLKAGGSRELFF; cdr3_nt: TGCGCCAGCAGCTTGAAGGCTGGGGGGTCCCGGGAGCTGTTTTTT
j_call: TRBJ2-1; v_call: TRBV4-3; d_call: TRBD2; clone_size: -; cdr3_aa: CASSQDSLAGGNEQFF; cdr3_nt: TGCGCCAGCAGCCAAGATTCTCTAGCGGGTGGTAATGAGCAGTTCTTC